Each of the 20 T cell receptor beta chains below was sequenced from the same sample in a study of blood T cell repertoires in COVID-19. Produced via immunoSEQ multiplex PCR; TCRdb's table is partial and in-frame only. In the table there are about 160,000 clones, roughly 80% of which are singletons. Sequences were obtained from peripheral blood. Receptors originate from a man aged 60 to 69 with acute or convalescent COVID-19.

The chain has TRBV7-3 and TRBJ2-1, with 8 positions matching TRBD2. CDR3 size: 14 residues. Trimming at V came to 1 base and at J to 5 bases, leaving 1 base not matched to a gene. From germline, CDR1 is SGHTA and CDR2 FQGTGA. Written as DNA, the CDR3 is TGTGCCAGCAGCTTAATCGGGGGGGACAATGAGCAGTTCTTC. This sequence encodes CASSLIGGDNEQFF.

The V call is TRBV4-3, the J call TRBJ1-2, with D perhaps matching TRBD1 (6 bases). V dropped 3 bases and J dropped 1 base, with 9 bases sitting between them. The CDR3 covers 14 residues. CDR1 and CDR2 (germline): LGHNA, YSLEER. This chain's CDR3 is CASSHRTVNYGYTF. CDR3 in DNA: TGCGCCAGCAGCCATCGGACAGTTAACTATGGCTACACCTTC.

The chain has TRBV24-1 and TRBJ2-2; D is possibly TRBD2 (5 bases). This CDR3 spans 16 amino acids. V was clipped by 1 base and J by 4 bases, with 12 bases between them. Germline CDR1 KGHDR, CDR2 SFDVKD. CDR3 nucleotide sequence: TGTGCCACCAGTGATTTAACGGGGTTCGCCACCGGGGAGCTGTTTTTT. Residues: CATSDLTGFATGELFF.

This chain links TRBV6-5 with TRBJ2-7; TRBD1 aligns across 9 bases. The CDR3 runs to 15 residues. Trimming removed 6 bases from V and 3 bases from J; junction bases left unmatched: 9. Germline CDR1 and CDR2: MNHEY and SVGAGI. The CDR3 coding sequence is TGTGCCAGCAGCCGGGGGACAGGGATTTTCTACGAGCAGTACTTC. This gives the protein CASSRGTGIFYEQYF.

This clone was seen a handful of times. This chain uses TRBV27 with TRBJ1-1; possible D gene TRBD1, 6 bases. Trimming pared 5 bases from V and 5 bases from J, leaving 18 bases between. The CDR3 extends over 15 amino acids. Looked up from germline, CDR1 is MNHEY and CDR2 is SMNVEV (reference sequence). The CDR3 loop reads CASSVQGIGGTEAFF. The CDR3 nucleotides read TGTGCCAGCAGTGTACAGGGAATTGGCGGAACTGAAGCTTTCTTT.

V gene TRBV5-4 combines with J gene TRBJ1-1; TRBD1 aligns across 7 bases. The CDR3 runs to 17 residues. The J segment lost 4 bases and the V segment lost 3 bases, leaving 15 bases of the junction unmatched. Germline lookup yields CDR1 SGHNT and CDR2 YYREEE (reference sequence). The CDR3 region has the DNA TGTGCCAGCAGCTCACTAGGTAGGGGGCCAGGGGGCACTGAAGCTTTCTTT. It encodes CASSSLGRGPGGTEAFF.

The rearrangement uses TRBV7-9 and TRBJ2-4, with 7 nucleotides matching TRBD1. This CDR3 has 13 residues. V was pared by 6 bases and J by 9 bases, with 8 bases of the junction left unmatched. CDR1 is SEHNR, CDR2 FQNEAQ, per germline (reference sequence). CDR3 amino acids: CASRLTGEAIQYF. For the CDR3, the DNA is TGTGCCAGCAGGCTTACAGGGGAAGCCATTCAGTACTTC. Filled out from reference TRBV7-9 and TRBJ2-4, the complete variable domain reads DTGVSQNPRHKITKRGQNVTFRCDPISEHNRLYWYRQTLGQGPEFLTYFQNEAQLEKSRLLSDRFSAERPKGSFSTLEIQRTEQGDSAMYLCASRLTGEAIQYFGAGTRLSVL.

The chain is built from TRBV19 and TRBJ2-1; 8 bases match TRBD2. After removal of 1 base from V and 6 bases from J, the junction contained 8 bases not matched to a gene. The V gene's germline CDR1 is LNHDA and CDR2 SQIVND (reference sequence). The CDR3 has 16 amino acids. DNA for the CDR3: TGTGCCAGTAGTATAGTTCGCGGGGGGCTACCCAATGAGCAGTTCTTC. This translates into CASSIVRGGLPNEQFF. Full variable domain (missing parts from reference TRBV19 and TRBJ2-1): DGGITQSPKYLFRKEGQNVTLSCEQNLNHDAMYWYRQDPGQGLRLIYYSQIVNDFQKGDIAEGYSVSREKKESFPLTVTSAQKNPTAFYLCASSIVRGGLPNEQFFGPGTRLTVL.

The rearrangement links TRBV7-2 to TRBJ2-7, with TRBD1 matching 8 bases. Germline values: CDR1 SGHTA, CDR2 FQGNSA. V was clipped by 5 bases and J by 9 bases; unmatched bases: 12. The CDR3 is made up of 14 amino acids. CDR3 in DNA: TGTGCCAGCAGCCCCCCTCCAGGGGGCGAAGTGCAGTACTTC. Its translation: CASSPPPGGEVQYF.

V is TRBV4-1 and J is TRBJ2-4, with D uncertain. CDR3 length: 13 amino acids. Germline V lookup: CDR1 MGHRA, CDR2 YSYEKL. The germline V and J ends were trimmed by 1 base and 9 bases, with 10 bases remaining between them. CDR3 nucleotides: TGCGCCAGCAGCCAAGCGACGGCGGCCATTCAGTACTTC. It yields the protein CASSQATAAIQYF.

The CDR3 sequence: CASSDAGAYGYTF. Here the CDR3 DNA reads TGTGCCAGCAGCGACGCAGGTGCCTATGGCTACACCTTC. The chain links TRBV7-2 to TRBJ1-2; D ambiguous. The germline V gene has CDR1 SGHTA and CDR2 FQGNSA. V dropped 5 bases and J dropped 4 bases, with 11 bases sitting between them. The CDR3 length is 13 residues. The variable domain in full, completed from reference TRBV7-2 and TRBJ1-2, reads GAGVSQSPSNKVTEKGKDVELRCDPISGHTALYWYRQSLGQGLEFLIYFQGNSAPDKSGLPSDRFSAERTGGSVSTLTIQRTQQEDSAVYLCASSDAGAYGYTFGSGTRLTVV.

This clone has just one count. The genes are TRBV12-3 or TRBV12-4 and TRBJ2-2; no clear D. This CDR3 has 13 amino acids. The V end was cut by 6 bases, the J end by 5 bases, with 10 bases between. The CDR3 spells CASSLSFTGELFF. The CDR3 coding sequence is TGTGCCAGCAGCCTTTCTTTTACCGGGGAGCTGTTTTTT.

There are a few counts of this clone. The chain carries TRBV4-1 and TRBJ1-5, with a possible D match to TRBD1 (5 bases). From germline, CDR1 is MGHRA and CDR2 YSYEKL. With 0 bases removed from V and 2 bases from J, the gap between germline ends came to 8 bases. The CDR3 is made up of 15 amino acids. The DNA for the CDR3 is TGCGCCAGCAGCCAAGATACACAGGGCAATCAGCCCCAGCATTTT. Protein: CASSQDTQGNQPQHF.

The chain is built from TRBV19 and TRBJ2-2, with a weak D call TRBD1 (5 bases). CDR1 and CDR2 from the germline V gene are LNHDA and SQIVND (reference sequence). The length of the CDR3 is 16 residues. V lost 5 bases, J lost 7 bases, and 20 bases lay in between. This chain's CDR3 is CASSRKTGRENGELFF. The CDR3, as DNA: TGTGCCAGTAGTCGAAAGACTGGCAGGGAAAACGGGGAGCTGTTTTTT.

This rearrangement joins TRBV6-5 to TRBJ1-1; D remains ambiguous. The germline gives CDR1 MNHEY, CDR2 SVGAGI. Trimming removed 7 bases at V and 1 base at J, with 13 bases between. The CDR3 length is 14 residues. The CDR3 nucleotides are TGTGCCAGCATTTTGAGCTATCCGAACACTGAAGCTTTCTTT. Its protein product is CASILSYPNTEAFF.

This rearrangement joins TRBV2 to TRBJ1-1; possible D gene TRBD1, 5 bases. V gave up 6 bases and J gave up 1 base, with 12 bases separating them. The CDR3 is 14 amino acids. CDR1 is SNHLY and CDR2 is FYNNEI in the germline V gene. In DNA, the CDR3 is TGTGCCAGCAGATTGGACGGACAGAACACTGAAGCTTTCTTT. This codes for CASRLDGQNTEAFF.

CDR3 loop: CSGGEGAYGYTF. For the CDR3, the DNA is TGCAGCGGGGGTGAGGGGGCCTATGGCTACACCTTC. The chain joins TRBV29-1 to TRBJ1-2, with 7 nucleotides matching TRBD1. Germline-derived CDR1 and CDR2 are SQVTM and ANQGSEA. The V gene end was trimmed by 7 bases and the J gene end by 4 bases; junction bases not matched to a gene: 6. This CDR3 comprises 12 residues.

The J gene is TRBJ1-4, the V gene TRBV25-1, with 7 nucleotides matching TRBD1. Germline assignment: CDR1 MGHDK and CDR2 SYGVNS. The junction had 7 bases not matched to a gene; V was cut back by 0 bases and J by 6 bases. The CDR3 sequence is 16 residues long. CDR3 sequence reads: CASSEYIGQGDEKLFF. The CDR3 DNA follows: TGTGCCAGCAGTGAATATATCGGGCAGGGGGATGAAAAACTGTTTTTT.

The CDR3, as DNA: TGTGCCAGTAGTTTCGTACGGGGATCCCAAGAGACCCAGTACTTC. Protein sequence: CASSFVRGSQETQYF. The chain uses TRBV19 and TRBJ2-5; D perhaps matches TRBD2 (5 bases). From germline, CDR1 is LNHDA and CDR2 SQIVND (reference sequence). The CDR3 runs to 15 residues. V shed 5 bases and J shed 1 base, with 14 bases lying between them.

V gene TRBV9 combines with J gene TRBJ2-5; 7 positions match TRBD1. The ends lost 3 bases at V and 1 base at J; junction bases unmatched: 6. The CDR3 covers 15 residues. Germline V CDR1 and CDR2: SGDLS, YYNGEE. CDR3 sequence (DNA): TGTGCCAGCAGCGGAGCTTGGGACAGCCAAGAGACCCAGTACTTC. Protein sequence: CASSGAWDSQETQYF.